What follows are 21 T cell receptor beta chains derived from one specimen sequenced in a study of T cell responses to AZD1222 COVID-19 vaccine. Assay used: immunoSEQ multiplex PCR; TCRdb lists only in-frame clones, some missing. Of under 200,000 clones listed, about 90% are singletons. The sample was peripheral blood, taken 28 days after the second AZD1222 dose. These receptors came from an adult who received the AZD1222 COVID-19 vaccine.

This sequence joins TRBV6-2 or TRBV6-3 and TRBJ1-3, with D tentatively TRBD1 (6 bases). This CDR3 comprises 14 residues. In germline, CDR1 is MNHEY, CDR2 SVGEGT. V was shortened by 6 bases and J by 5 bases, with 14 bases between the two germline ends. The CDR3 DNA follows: TGTGCCAGCAGCCTGGTGACAGGACGAAACACCATATATTTT. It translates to CASSLVTGRNTIYF.

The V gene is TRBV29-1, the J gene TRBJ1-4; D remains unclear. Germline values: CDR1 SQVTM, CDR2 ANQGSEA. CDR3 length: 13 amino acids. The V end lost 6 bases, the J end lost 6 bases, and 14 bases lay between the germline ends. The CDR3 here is CSVQVEADEKLFF. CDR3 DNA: TGCAGCGTCCAGGTGGAGGCGGATGAAAAACTGTTTTTT.

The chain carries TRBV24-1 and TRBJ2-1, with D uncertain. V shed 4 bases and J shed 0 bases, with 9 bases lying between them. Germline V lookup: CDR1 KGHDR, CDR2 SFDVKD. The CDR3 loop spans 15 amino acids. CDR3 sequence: CATSDTLSSYNEQFF. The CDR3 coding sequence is TGTGCCACCAGTGACACTTTGAGCTCCTACAATGAGCAGTTCTTC.

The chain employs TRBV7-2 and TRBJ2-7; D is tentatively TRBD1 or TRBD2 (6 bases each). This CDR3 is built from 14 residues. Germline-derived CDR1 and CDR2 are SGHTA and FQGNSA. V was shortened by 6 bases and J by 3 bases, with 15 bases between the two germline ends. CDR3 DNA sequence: TGTGCCAGCAGGGCCGCGGGACAAAGCTACGAGCAGTACTTC. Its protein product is CASRAAGQSYEQYF.

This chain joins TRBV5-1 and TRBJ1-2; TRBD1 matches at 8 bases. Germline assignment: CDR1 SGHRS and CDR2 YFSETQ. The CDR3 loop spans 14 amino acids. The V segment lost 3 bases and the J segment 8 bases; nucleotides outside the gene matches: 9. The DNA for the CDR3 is TGCGCCAGCAGCTCCACCGGGACAGGAGACGGCTACACCTTC. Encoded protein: CASSSTGTGDGYTF.

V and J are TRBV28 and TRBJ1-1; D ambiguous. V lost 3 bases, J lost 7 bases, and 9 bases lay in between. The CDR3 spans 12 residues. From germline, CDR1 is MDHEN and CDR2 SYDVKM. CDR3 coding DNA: TGTGCCAGCAGTTTCGTCGTAGGTGAAGCTTTCTTT. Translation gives CASSFVVGEAFF.

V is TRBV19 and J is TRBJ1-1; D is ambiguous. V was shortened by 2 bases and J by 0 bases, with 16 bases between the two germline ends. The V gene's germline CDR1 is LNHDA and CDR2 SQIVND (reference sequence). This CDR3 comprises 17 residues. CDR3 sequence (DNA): TGTGCCAGTAGTATATTCGGGCTAGGACCGTTGAACACTGAAGCTTTCTTT. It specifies CASSIFGLGPLNTEAFF.

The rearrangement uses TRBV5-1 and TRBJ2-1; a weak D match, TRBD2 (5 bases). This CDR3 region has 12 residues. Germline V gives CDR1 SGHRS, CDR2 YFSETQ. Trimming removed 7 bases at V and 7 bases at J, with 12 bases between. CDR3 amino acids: CASRGISNEQFF. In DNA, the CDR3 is TGCGCCAGCCGAGGGATATCAAATGAGCAGTTCTTC.

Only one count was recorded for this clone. The CDR3 sequence is CASSPRSGSYNEQFF. CDR3 DNA: TGTGCCAGCTCACCACGGAGTGGATCCTACAATGAGCAGTTCTTC. V gene TRBV18 combines with J gene TRBJ2-1; no reliable D call. This CDR3 has 15 residues. The V and J ends lost 1 base and 1 base respectively, with 8 bases between them. Germline CDR1 KGHSH, CDR2 LQKENI. Using reference TRBV18 and TRBJ2-1 for the parts outside the CDR3, the full variable domain is NAGVMQNPRHLVRRRGQEARLRCSPMKGHSHVYWYRQLPEEGLKFMVYLQKENIIDESGMPKERFSAEFPKEGPSILRIQQVVRGDSAAYFCASSPRSGSYNEQFFGPGTRLTVL.

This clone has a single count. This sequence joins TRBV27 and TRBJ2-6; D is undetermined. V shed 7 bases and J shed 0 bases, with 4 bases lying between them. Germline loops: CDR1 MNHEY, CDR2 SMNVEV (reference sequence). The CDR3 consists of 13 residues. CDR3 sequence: CASTNSGANVLTF. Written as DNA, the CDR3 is TGTGCCAGCACCAACTCTGGGGCCAACGTCCTGACTTTC.

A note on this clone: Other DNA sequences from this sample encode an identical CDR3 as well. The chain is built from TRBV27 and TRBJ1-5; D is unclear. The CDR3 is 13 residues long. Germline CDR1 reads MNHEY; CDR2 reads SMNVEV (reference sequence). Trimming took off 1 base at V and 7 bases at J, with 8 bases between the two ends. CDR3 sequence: CASSLLGGQPQHF. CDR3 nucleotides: TGTGCCAGCAGTTTATTAGGCGGGCAGCCCCAGCATTTT.

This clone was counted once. The CDR3 region has the DNA TGTGCCAGCAGCCCAGTCGGGACAGGTGGGGGCTACACCTTC. Amino acid sequence: CASSPVGTGGGYTF. V is TRBV14 and J is TRBJ1-2, with TRBD1 matching over 8 bases. V trimming: 4 bases; J trimming: 8 bases; junction bases outside the gene matches: 9. The V gene's germline CDR1 is SGHDN and CDR2 FVKESK. The CDR3 has 14 residues.

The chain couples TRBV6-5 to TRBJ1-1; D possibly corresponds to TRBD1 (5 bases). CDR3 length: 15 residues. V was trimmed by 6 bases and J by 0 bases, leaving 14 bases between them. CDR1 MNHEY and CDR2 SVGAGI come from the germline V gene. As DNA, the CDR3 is TGTGCCAGCAGGAGGCCCAGGGCCCTGAACACTGAAGCTTTCTTT. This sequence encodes CASRRPRALNTEAFF.

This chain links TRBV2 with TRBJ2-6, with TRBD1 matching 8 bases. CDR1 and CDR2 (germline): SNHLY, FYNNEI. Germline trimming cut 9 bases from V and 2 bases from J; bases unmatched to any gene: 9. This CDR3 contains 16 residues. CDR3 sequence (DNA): TGTGCCAGAGGACAGGGCCTGGGTACTGGGGCCAACGTCCTGACTTTC. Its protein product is CARGQGLGTGANVLTF.

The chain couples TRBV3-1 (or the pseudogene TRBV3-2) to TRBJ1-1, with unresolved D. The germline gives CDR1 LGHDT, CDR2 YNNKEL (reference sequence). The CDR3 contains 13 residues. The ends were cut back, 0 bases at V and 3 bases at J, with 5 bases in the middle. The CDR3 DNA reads TGTGCCAGCAGCCAAGAGTATGACACTGAAGCTTTCTTT. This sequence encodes CASSQEYDTEAFF.

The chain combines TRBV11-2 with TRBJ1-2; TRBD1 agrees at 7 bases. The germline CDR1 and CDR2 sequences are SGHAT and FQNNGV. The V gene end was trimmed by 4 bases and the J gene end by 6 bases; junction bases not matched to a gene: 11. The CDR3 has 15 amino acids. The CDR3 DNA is TGTGCCAGCAGCTCCAACAATTACGACAGGGATGGCTACACCTTC. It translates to CASSSNNYDRDGYTF.

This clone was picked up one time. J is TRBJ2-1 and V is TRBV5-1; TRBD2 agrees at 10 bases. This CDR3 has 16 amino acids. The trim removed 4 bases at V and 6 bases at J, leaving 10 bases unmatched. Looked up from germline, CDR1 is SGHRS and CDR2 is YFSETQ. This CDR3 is CASSPSGLAGANEQFF. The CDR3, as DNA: TGCGCCAGCAGCCCGTCTGGGCTAGCGGGGGCCAATGAGCAGTTCTTC.

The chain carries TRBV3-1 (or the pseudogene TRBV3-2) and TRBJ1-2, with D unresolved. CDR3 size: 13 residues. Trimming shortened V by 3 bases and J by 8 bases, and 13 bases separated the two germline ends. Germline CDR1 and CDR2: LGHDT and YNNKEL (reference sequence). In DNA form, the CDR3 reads TGTGCCAGCAGCCAGTTCAGCTCTGACGGCTACACCTTC. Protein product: CASSQFSSDGYTF.

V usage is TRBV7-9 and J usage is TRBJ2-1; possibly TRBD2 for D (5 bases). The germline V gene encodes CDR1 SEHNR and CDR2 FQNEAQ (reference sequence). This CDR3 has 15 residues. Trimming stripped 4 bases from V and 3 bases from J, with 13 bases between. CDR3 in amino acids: CASSSDGIRYNEQFF. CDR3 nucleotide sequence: TGTGCCAGCAGCTCAGACGGGATCCGCTACAATGAGCAGTTCTTC.

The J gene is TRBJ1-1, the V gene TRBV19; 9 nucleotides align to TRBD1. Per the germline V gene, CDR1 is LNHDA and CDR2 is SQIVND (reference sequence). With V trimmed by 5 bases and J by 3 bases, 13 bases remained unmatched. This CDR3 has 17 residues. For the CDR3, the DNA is TGTGCCAGTAGTCCCCCTCCATGGACAGGGGTTCACACTGAAGCTTTCTTT. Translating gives CASSPPPWTGVHTEAFF.

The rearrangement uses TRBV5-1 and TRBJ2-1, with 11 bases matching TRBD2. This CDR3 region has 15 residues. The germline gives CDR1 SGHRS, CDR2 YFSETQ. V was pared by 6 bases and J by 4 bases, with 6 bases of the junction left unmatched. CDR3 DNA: TGCGCCAGCAAGCCGGGACTAGCGGCATACAATGAGCAGTTCTTC. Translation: CASKPGLAAYNEQFF.